Presented here are 20 T cell receptor beta chains from one specimen sequenced in a study of early T cells in non-severe SARS-CoV-2 infection. TCRdb reprocessed the 5' RACE reads with MiXCR, giving one entry per CDR3 protein. The repertoire holds tens of thousands of distinct CDR3 sequences, with less than 15% as singletons. Material: whole blood. The receptors derive from an adult who was a healthcare worker with PCR-confirmed SARS-CoV-2 infection or an uninfected control (not recorded which).

This chain connects TRBV18 to TRBJ2-1, with D unclear. The ends were cut back, 3 bases at V and 6 bases at J, with 12 bases in the middle. CDR1 and CDR2 from the germline V gene are KGHSH and LQKENI. This CDR3 has 14 residues. Written as DNA, the CDR3 is TGTGCCAGCTCACCGCGAGCTTTTTCCAATGAGCAGTTCTTC. Amino acids: CASSPRAFSNEQFF.

This chain uses TRBV9 with TRBJ2-7; 9 bases match TRBD2. Germline V gene lookup returns CDR1 SGDLS and CDR2 YYNGEE. The CDR3 length is 15 residues. V gave up 4 bases and J gave up 2 bases; unmatched junction bases: 7. CDR3 DNA: TGTGCCAGCAGCACCGGACTAGCGACTGCCTACGAGCAGTACTTC. This translates into CASSTGLATAYEQYF.

This clonotype was detected only a few times. The chain recombines TRBV7-9 with TRBJ2-1; TRBD2 matches at 11 bases. This CDR3 is built from 17 residues. The V gene's germline CDR1 is SEHNR and CDR2 FQNEAQ (reference sequence). After removal of 1 base from V and 5 bases from J, the junction contained 7 bases not matched to a gene. The CDR3, as DNA: TGTGCCAGCAGCTTAGTGGGCTTGGGACTAGCGGACAATGAGCAGTTCTTC. This sequence encodes CASSLVGLGLADNEQFF.

This clonotype appeared many times. V gene TRBV6-6 combines with J gene TRBJ1-1; TRBD1 matches at 7 bases. Germline V lookup: CDR1 MNHNY, CDR2 SVGAGI (reference sequence). The CDR3 length is 12 residues. Trimming removed 4 bases from V and 10 bases from J; junction bases left unmatched: 6. The CDR3 sequence is CASSSPRGRAFF. The CDR3 nucleotides are TGTGCCAGCAGTTCTCCTAGGGGGCGAGCTTTCTTT.

This clonotype was counted ten times or more. For the CDR3, the DNA is TGTGCCACCAGCAGAGATCAGGCCGTAAATCAGCCCCAGCATTTT. Translation gives CATSRDQAVNQPQHF. The V and J genes are TRBV15 and TRBJ1-5; the D is unclear. V was trimmed by 0 bases and J by 4 bases, leaving 10 bases between them. There are 15 residues in the CDR3. Per the germline V gene, CDR1 is LNHNV and CDR2 is YYDKDF (reference sequence).

V and J are TRBV29-1 and TRBJ1-1, with D unclear. The CDR3 spans 15 residues. Between the trimmed V and J ends, which lost 4 bases and 2 bases, there was a span of 17 bases. CDR1 and CDR2 (germline): SQVTM, ANQGSEA. The CDR3 loop is CSVARLPAINTEAFF. CDR3 sequence (DNA): TGCAGCGTTGCCCGGCTCCCAGCGATAAACACTGAAGCTTTCTTT.

The J gene is TRBJ2-3, the V gene TRBV27; unclear D gene. Per germline, CDR1 MNHEY and CDR2 SMNVEV (reference sequence). The CDR3 totals 16 residues. Trimming cost V 5 bases and J 1 base, with 16 bases left between them. The CDR3 here is CASSPYPVLGTDTQYF. DNA of the CDR3: TGTGCCAGCAGTCCTTATCCGGTTTTGGGCACAGATACGCAGTATTTT.

With respect to this clonotype: A single base separates this from a much larger clone, so it may be a read error. The chain has TRBV2 and TRBJ2-7, with D possibly being TRBD2 (6 bases). The length of the CDR3 is 12 residues. Per germline, CDR1 SNHLY and CDR2 FYNNEI. Trimming removed 8 bases at V and 5 bases at J, with 13 bases between. The CDR3 bases are TGTGCCAGCGAGCGGGTCGCCAACGAGCAGTACTTC. The encoded protein is CASERVANEQYF.

This chain connects TRBV2 to TRBJ2-1; TRBD2 agrees at 8 bases. The V gene's germline CDR1 is SNHLY and CDR2 FYNNEI. The CDR3 covers 13 residues. Germline trimming cut 3 bases from V and 14 bases from J; bases unmatched to any gene: 9. The CDR3 DNA follows: TGTGCCAGCAGTGAGGAAAAGCGGGGGACCGAGTTCTTC. This translates into CASSEEKRGTEFF.

Turning to this clonotype: A single base separates this from a much larger clone, so it may be a read error. V usage is TRBV10-3 and J usage is TRBJ2-3; the match to TRBD1 covers 7 bases. Trimming removed 5 bases from V and 4 bases from J; junction bases left unmatched: 15. Germline-derived CDR1 and CDR2 are ENHRY and SYGVKD. The CDR3 contains 17 residues. CDR3 protein: CAISPGASDRAPDTQYF. In nucleotides, the CDR3 is TGTGCCATCAGTCCCGGGGCCAGTGACAGGGCCCCAGATACGCAGTATTTT.

This clonotype was seen ten or more times. The chain recombines TRBV19 with TRBJ2-1; 12 bases align to TRBD2. Trimming removed 3 bases from V and 7 bases from J; junction bases left unmatched: 7. The CDR3 length is 16 residues. CDR1 LNHDA and CDR2 SQIVND come from the germline V gene (reference sequence). CDR3 bases: TGTGCCAGTAGTATCAGACTAGCGGGAGTATCAAATGAGCAGTTCTTC. Translating it yields CASSIRLAGVSNEQFF.

This clonotype was seen many times. The rearrangement links TRBV10-3 to TRBJ2-3, with D uncertain. With 4 bases removed from V and 1 base from J, the gap between germline ends came to 9 bases. The CDR3 spans 14 residues. Per germline, CDR1 ENHRY and CDR2 SYGVKD. The CDR3 region is CAISVGSGTDTQYF. Written as DNA, the CDR3 is TGTGCCATCAGTGTCGGGTCAGGCACAGATACGCAGTATTTT.

This clonotype was observed a few times. CDR3 nucleotide sequence: TGTGCCAGCAGCCCAAAATGGTTGTCCGTTTACACTGAAGCTTTCTTT. Its protein is CASSPKWLSVYTEAFF. This chain links TRBV11-3 with TRBJ1-1; D unclear. There are 16 residues in the CDR3. Germline CDR1 and CDR2: SGHNT and YENEEA. The V end was cut by 5 bases, the J end by 3 bases, with 19 bases between.

This clonotype has ten or more counts. The gene calls are TRBV20-1 and TRBJ2-1; a possible D gene is TRBD2 (6 bases). Trimming removed 1 base from V and 13 bases from J, with 20 bases in between. The CDR3 covers 14 residues. Germline V gene sequence: CDR1 DFQATT, CDR2 SNEGSKA (reference sequence). The CDR3 reads CSARAALVGGHQFF. The CDR3 region has the DNA TGCAGTGCTAGAGCCGCCCTAGTCGGGGGTCACCAGTTCTTC.

This chain connects TRBV6-6 to TRBJ1-1; D is unclear. CDR3 length: 14 amino acids. The V end was cut by 2 bases, the J end by 0 bases, with 7 bases between. CDR1 is MNHNY, CDR2 SVGAGI, per germline (reference sequence). The CDR3 loop is CASSYGSMNTEAFF. CDR3 nucleotide sequence: TGTGCCAGCAGTTACGGGAGCATGAACACTGAAGCTTTCTTT.

This clonotype was picked up many times. J is TRBJ1-5 and V is TRBV12-3 or TRBV12-4; weak D call: TRBD1 (6 bases). The V end lost 7 bases, the J end lost 0 bases, and 19 bases lay between the germline ends. The CDR3 covers 17 residues. The CDR3 sequence: CASTVGQGQFSNQPQHF. The DNA of the CDR3 is TGTGCCAGCACAGTCGGCCAGGGGCAATTTAGCAATCAGCCCCAGCATTTT.

The chain employs TRBV6-5 and TRBJ2-3; 7 positions agree with TRBD2. Germline V gene data show CDR1 as MNHEY and CDR2 as SVGAGI. The V segment lost 6 bases and the J segment 0 bases; nucleotides outside the gene matches: 3. This CDR3 is built from 14 residues. Here the CDR3 reads CASRSGASTDTQYF. CDR3 nucleotides: TGTGCCAGCAGAAGCGGGGCTAGCACAGATACGCAGTATTTT.

This clonotype turned up a few times. The chain recombines TRBV7-8 with TRBJ1-4; 7 bases align to TRBD1. The germline gives CDR1 SGHVS, CDR2 FQNEAQ. The CDR3 runs 17 residues. The trim removed 1 base at V and 7 bases at J, leaving 12 bases unmatched. DNA for the CDR3: TGTGCCAGCAGCTTAGGACCCAAGACAGGGTGGGGTGAAAAACTGTTTTTT. Translated: CASSLGPKTGWGEKLFF.

This clonotype was seen repeatedly, ten times or more. V gene TRBV2 combines with J gene TRBJ1-1; a possible D gene is TRBD1 (6 bases). The CDR3 runs to 14 residues. Trimming cost V 6 bases and J 5 bases, with 16 bases left between them. Germline assignment: CDR1 SNHLY and CDR2 FYNNEI. The CDR3 DNA sequence: TGTGCCAGCAGGTGGACAGTCGGTGTTACTGAAGCTTTCTTT. This codes for CASRWTVGVTEAFF.

The chain couples TRBV5-1 to TRBJ2-1, with TRBD1 matching over 9 bases. Trimming cost V 4 bases and J 5 bases; bases outside gene matches: 7. The germline CDR1 and CDR2 sequences are SGHRS and YFSETQ. The CDR3 covers 15 residues. The CDR3: CASSQGQGLDNEQFF. CDR3 nucleotide sequence: TGCGCCAGCAGCCAGGGACAGGGTCTCGACAATGAGCAGTTCTTC.